This TCR beta chain stems from a study of blood T cell repertoires in COVID-19. Generated by immunoSEQ multiplex PCR, the TCRdb table keeps only in-frame clones and is missing some. The sample carries tens of thousands of clones, roughly 80% recorded once. V trimming: 6 bases; J trimming: 9 bases; junction bases outside the gene matches: 9. Germline V gene data show CDR1 as MNHEY and CDR2 as SVGAGI. The CDR3 sequence is 14 residues long. The sample taken for sequencing was peripheral blood. This TCR came from a woman older than 75 with active or convalescent COVID-19. The chain combines TRBV6-5 with TRBJ2-3; 10 bases line up with TRBD2. The CDR3 loop is CASRLGLANPTQYF. Here the CDR3 DNA reads TGTGCCAGCAGGTTGGGACTAGCGAACCCAACGCAGTATTTT.